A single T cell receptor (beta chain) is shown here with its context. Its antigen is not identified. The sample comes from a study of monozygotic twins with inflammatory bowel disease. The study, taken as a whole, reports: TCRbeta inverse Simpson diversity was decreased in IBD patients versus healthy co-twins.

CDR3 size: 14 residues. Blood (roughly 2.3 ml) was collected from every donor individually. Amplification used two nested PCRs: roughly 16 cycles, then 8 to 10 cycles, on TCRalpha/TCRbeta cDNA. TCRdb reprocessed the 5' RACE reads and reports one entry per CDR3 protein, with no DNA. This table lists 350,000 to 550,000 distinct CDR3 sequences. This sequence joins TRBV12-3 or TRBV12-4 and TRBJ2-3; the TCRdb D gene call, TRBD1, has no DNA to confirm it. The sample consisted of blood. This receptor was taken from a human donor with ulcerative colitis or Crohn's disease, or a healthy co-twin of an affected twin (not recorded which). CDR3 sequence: CASLWGPKTDTQYF.